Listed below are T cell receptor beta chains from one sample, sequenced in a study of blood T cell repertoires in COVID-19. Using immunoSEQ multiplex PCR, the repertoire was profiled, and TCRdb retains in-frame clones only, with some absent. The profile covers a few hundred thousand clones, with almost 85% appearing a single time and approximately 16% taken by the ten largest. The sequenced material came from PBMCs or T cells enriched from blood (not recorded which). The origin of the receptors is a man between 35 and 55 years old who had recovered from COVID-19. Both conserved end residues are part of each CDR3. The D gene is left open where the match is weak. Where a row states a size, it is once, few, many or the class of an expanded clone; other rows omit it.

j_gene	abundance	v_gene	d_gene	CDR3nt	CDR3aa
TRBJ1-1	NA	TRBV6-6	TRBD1	TGTGCCAGCAGACGGGACAGGGGAGTCTCTGAAGCTTTCTTT	CASRRDRGVSEAFF
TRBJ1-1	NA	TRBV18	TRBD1	TGTGCCAGCTCAAACCGGGACAGACAGAACACTGAAGCTTTCTTT	CASSNRDRQNTEAFF
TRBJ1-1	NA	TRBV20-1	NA	TGCAGTGCTAGAGATCGCGCTGAAGCTTTCTTT	CSARDRAEAFF
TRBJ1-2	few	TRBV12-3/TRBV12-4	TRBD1	TGTGCCAGCAAGAGGGGGCAAGACTATGGCTACACCTTC	CASKRGQDYGYTF
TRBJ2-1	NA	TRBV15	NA	TGTGCCACCAGCAGAGATCCTAGGACTCACAATGAGCAGTTCTTC	CATSRDPRTHNEQFF
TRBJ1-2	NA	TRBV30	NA	TGTGCCTGGAGTAGTAGGGAGGGCTACACCTTC	CAWSSREGYTF
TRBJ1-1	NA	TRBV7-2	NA	TGTGCCAGCAGCGTGGACAGGAACACTGAAGCTTTCTTT	CASSVDRNTEAFF
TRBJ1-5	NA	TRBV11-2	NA	TGTGCCAGCAGCTTAGCCCCGACAGACCAGCCCCAGCATTTT	CASSLAPTDQPQHF
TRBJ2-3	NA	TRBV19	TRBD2	TGTGCCAGTGCGGACGGAGGACTAGCGGGAGGTTTCACAGATACGCAGTATTTT	CASADGGLAGGFTDTQYF
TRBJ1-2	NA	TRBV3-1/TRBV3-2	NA	TGTGCCAGCAGCCAAGAACGGAGGTTGCGGAACTATGGCTACACCTTC	CASSQERRLRNYGYTF